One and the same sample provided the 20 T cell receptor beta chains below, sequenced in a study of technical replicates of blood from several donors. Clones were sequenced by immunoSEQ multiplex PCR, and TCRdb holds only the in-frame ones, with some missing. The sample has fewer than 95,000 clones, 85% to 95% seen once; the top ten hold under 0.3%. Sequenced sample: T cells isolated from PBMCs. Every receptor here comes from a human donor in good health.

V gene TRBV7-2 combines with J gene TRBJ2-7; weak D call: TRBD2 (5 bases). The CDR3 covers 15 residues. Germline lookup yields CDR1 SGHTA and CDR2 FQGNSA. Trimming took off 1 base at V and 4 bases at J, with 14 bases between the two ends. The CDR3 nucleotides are TGTGCCAGCAGCTTAGAATGGGCTTCGGGATACGAGCAGTACTTC. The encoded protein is CASSLEWASGYEQYF.

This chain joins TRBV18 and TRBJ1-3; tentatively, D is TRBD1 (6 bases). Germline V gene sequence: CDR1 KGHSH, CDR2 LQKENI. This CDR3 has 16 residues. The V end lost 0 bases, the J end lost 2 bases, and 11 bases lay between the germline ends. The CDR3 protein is CASSPPQGKTGNTIYF. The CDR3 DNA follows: TGTGCCAGCTCACCACCCCAGGGGAAGACTGGAAACACCATATATTTT.

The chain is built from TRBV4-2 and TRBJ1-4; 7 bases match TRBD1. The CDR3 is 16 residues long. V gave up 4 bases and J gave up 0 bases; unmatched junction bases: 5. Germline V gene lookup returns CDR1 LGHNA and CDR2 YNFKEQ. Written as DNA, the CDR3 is TGTGCCAGCAGCCCCCAAGGACAGGCAACTAATGAAAAACTGTTTTTT. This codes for CASSPQGQATNEKLFF.

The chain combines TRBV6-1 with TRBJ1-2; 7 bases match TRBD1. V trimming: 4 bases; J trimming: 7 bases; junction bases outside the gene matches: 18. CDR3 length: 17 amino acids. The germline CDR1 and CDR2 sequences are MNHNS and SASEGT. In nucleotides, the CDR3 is TGTGCCAGCAGTGCTAAGGCGAACCCGGGACAGACGGGTGGCTACACCTTC. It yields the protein CASSAKANPGQTGGYTF.

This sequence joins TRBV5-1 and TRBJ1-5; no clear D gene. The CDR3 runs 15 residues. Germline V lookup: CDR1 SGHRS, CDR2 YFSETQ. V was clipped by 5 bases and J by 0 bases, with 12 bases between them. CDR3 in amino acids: CASRPTTYSNQPQHF. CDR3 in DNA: TGCGCCAGCAGACCCACGACATATAGCAATCAGCCCCAGCATTTT.

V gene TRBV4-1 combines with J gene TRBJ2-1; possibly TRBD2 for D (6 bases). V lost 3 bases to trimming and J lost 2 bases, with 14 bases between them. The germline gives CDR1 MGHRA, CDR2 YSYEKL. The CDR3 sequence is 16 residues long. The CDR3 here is CASSQGGAGTYNEQFF. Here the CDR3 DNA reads TGCGCCAGCAGCCAGGGCGGGGCGGGCACCTACAATGAGCAGTTCTTC.

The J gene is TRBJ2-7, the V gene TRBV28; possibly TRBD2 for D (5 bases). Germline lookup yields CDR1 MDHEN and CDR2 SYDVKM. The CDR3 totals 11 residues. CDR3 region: CSHGLSYEQYF. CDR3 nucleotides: TGTAGCCATGGACTCTCCTACGAGCAGTACTTC.

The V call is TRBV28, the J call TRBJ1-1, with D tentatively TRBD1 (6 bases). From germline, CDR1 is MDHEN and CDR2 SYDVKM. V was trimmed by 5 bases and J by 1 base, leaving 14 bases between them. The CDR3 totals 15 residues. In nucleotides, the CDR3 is TGTGCCAGCAGTGAACCGGGACATAAGAACACTGAAGCTTTCTTT. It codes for CASSEPGHKNTEAFF.

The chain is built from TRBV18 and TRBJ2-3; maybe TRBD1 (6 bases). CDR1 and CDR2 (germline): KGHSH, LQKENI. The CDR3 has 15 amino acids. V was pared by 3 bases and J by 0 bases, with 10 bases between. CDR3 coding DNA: TGTGCCAGCTCACCGACAGGATCTAGCACAGATACGCAGTATTTT. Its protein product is CASSPTGSSTDTQYF. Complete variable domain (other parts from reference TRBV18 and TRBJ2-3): NAGVMQNPRHLVRRRGQEARLRCSPMKGHSHVYWYRQLPEEGLKFMVYLQKENIIDESGMPKERFSAEFPKEGPSILRIQQVVRGDSAAYFCASSPTGSSTDTQYFGPGTRLTVL.

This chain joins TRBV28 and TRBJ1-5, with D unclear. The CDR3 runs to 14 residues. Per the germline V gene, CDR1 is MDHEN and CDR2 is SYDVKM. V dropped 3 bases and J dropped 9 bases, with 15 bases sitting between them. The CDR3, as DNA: TGTGCCAGCAGTTTCGGGCAGGAGGCCGGGCCCCAGCATTTT. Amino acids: CASSFGQEAGPQHF.

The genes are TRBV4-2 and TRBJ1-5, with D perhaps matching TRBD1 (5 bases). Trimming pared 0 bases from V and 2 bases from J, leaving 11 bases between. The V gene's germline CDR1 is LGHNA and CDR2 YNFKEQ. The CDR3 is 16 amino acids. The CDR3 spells CASSQEEGARNQPQHF. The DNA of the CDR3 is TGTGCCAGCAGCCAAGAGGAAGGGGCCCGCAATCAGCCCCAGCATTTT.

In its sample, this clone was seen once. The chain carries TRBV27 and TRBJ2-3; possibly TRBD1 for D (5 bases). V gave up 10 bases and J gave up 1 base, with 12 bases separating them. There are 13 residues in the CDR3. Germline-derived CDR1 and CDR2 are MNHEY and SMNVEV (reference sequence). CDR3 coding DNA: TGTGCCACCAACAGCAGGGGCACAGATACGCAGTATTTT. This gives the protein CATNSRGTDTQYF.

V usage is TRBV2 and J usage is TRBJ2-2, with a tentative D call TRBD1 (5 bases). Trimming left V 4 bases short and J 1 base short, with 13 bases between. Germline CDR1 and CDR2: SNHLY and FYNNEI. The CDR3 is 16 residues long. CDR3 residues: CASSGLTGRNTGELFF. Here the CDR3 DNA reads TGTGCCAGCAGTGGGTTAACAGGTCGGAACACCGGGGAGCTGTTTTTT.

The CDR3 region is CASSRGPGQPQHF. The CDR3, as DNA: TGTGCCAGCAGTAGGGGGCCAGGACAGCCCCAGCATTTT. The J gene is TRBJ1-5, the V gene TRBV13; TRBD1 aligns across 7 bases. V lost 6 bases to trimming and J lost 7 bases; unmatched junction nucleotides: 6. Per the germline V gene, CDR1 is PRHDT and CDR2 is FYEKMQ (reference sequence). The CDR3 extends over 13 amino acids.

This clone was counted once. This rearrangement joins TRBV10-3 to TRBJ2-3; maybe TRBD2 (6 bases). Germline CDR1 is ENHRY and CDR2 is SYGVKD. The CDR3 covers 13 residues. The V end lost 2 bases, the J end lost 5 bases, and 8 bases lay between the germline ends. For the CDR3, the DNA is TGTGCCATCAGTGAGGAGGGAGGAGATACGCAGTATTTT. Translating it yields CAISEEGGDTQYF.

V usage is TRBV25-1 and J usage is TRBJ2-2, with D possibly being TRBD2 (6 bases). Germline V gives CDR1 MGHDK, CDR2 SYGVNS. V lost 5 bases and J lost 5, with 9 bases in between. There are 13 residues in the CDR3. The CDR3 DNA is TGTGCCAGCAGTAGGGCGGGGACCGGGGAGCTGTTTTTT. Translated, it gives CASSRAGTGELFF.

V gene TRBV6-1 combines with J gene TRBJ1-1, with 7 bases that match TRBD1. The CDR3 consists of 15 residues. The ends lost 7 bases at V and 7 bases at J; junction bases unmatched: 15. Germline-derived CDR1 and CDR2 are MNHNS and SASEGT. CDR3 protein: CASIVPRDRPHEAFF. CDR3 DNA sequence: TGTGCCAGCATCGTTCCGAGGGACAGACCTCATGAAGCTTTCTTT.

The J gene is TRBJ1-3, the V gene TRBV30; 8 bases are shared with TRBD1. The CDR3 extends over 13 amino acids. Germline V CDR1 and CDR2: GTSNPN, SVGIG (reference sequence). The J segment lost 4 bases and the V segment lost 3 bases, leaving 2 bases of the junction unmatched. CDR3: CAWSRGPGNTIYF. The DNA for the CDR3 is TGTGCCTGGAGCAGGGGGCCGGGAAACACCATATATTTT.

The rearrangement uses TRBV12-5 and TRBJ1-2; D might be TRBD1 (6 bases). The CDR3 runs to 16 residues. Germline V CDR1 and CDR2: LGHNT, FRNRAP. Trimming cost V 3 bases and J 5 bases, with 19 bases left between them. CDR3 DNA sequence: TGTGCTAGTGGTTTTTTAACTTCCGGGACAACTTATGGCTACACCTTC. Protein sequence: CASGFLTSGTTYGYTF. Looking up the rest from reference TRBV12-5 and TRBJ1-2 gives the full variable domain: DARVTQTPRHKVTEMGQEVTMRCQPILGHNTVFWYRQTMMQGLELLAYFRNRAPLDDSGMPKDRFSAEMPDATLATLKIQPSEPRDSAVYFCASGFLTSGTTYGYTFGSGTRLTVV.

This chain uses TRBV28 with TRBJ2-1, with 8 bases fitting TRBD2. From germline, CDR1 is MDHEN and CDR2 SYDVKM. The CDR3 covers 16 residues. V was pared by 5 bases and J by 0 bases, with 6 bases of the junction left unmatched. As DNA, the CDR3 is TGTGCCAGCAGTACCAACGGGGGGGGCTCCTACAATGAGCAGTTCTTC. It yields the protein CASSTNGGGSYNEQFF.